Below are 26 T cell receptor beta chains sequenced from a single sample in a study of blood T cell repertoires in COVID-19. Using immunoSEQ multiplex PCR, the repertoire was profiled, and TCRdb retains in-frame clones only, with some absent. Among over 100,000 clones listed, about 89% were seen once. The specimen was peripheral blood. These receptor sequences come from a human donor in a cohort sampled during active COVID-19.

The chain has TRBV28 and TRBJ1-4, with 9 bases identical to TRBD1. The V gene end was trimmed by 5 bases and the J gene end by 4 bases; junction bases not matched to a gene: 17. Germline CDR1 MDHEN, CDR2 SYDVKM. CDR3 size: 19 residues. CDR3 in amino acids: CASSLRDREGRTLNEKLFF. The CDR3 nucleotides are TGTGCCAGCAGTCTCCGGGACAGGGAAGGTAGGACCCTTAATGAAAAACTGTTTTTT.

The V call is TRBV28, the J call TRBJ2-7; 7 bases fit TRBD1. The V gene end was trimmed by 6 bases and the J gene end by 1 base; junction bases not matched to a gene: 12. Germline CDR1 is MDHEN and CDR2 is SYDVKM. This CDR3 region has 16 residues. CDR3 loop: CASSILLRDRSYEQYF. The CDR3 bases are TGTGCCAGCAGCATACTACTCCGGGACAGATCCTACGAGCAGTACTTC.

The chain employs TRBV4-1 and TRBJ2-7; TRBD2 is a possible D gene (7 bases). The CDR3 sequence is 13 residues long. The V end was cut by 8 bases, the J end by 4 bases, with 15 bases between. The germline CDR1 and CDR2 sequences are MGHRA and YSYEKL. The CDR3 region is CASGNGGTYEQYF. The CDR3 DNA sequence: TGCGCCAGCGGCAACGGGGGGACATACGAGCAGTACTTC.

This sequence joins TRBV10-3 and TRBJ1-2; no clear D gene. The CDR3 covers 13 residues. Germline V lookup: CDR1 ENHRY, CDR2 SYGVKD. V was trimmed by 2 bases and J by 8 bases, leaving 12 bases between them. The CDR3 DNA follows: TGTGCCATCAGTGAGGAGGCGGGGTTCGGCTACACCTTC. Protein product: CAISEEAGFGYTF.

The chain combines TRBV7-2 with TRBJ1-1, with a weak D call TRBD1 (5 bases). The CDR3 is 13 amino acids. Trimming pared 3 bases from V and 0 bases from J, leaving 5 bases between. Germline V CDR1 and CDR2: SGHTA, FQGNSA. As DNA, the CDR3 is TGTGCCAGCAGCTTGACAGTGAACACTGAAGCTTTCTTT. Its translation is CASSLTVNTEAFF.

V and J are TRBV28 and TRBJ1-2, with no clear D. The germline gives CDR1 MDHEN, CDR2 SYDVKM. V shed 5 bases and J shed 5 bases, with 21 bases lying between them. This CDR3 contains 16 residues. The CDR3 sequence: CASSVPLILHPYGYTF. In DNA, the CDR3 is TGTGCCAGCAGTGTCCCCCTAATTCTCCATCCTTATGGCTACACCTTC.

The rearrangement joins TRBV14 to TRBJ1-1; 9 bases match TRBD1. The CDR3 consists of 15 residues. CDR1 is SGHDN, CDR2 FVKESK, per germline. Trimming took 1 base from V and 1 from J; bases not matched to a gene: 1. This chain's CDR3 is CASSQVGQGNTEAFF. CDR3 DNA: TGTGCCAGCAGCCAAGTGGGACAGGGGAACACTGAAGCTTTCTTT.

CDR3: CASSPRESYEQYF. DNA for the CDR3: TGTGCCAGCAGCCCCCGGGAGTCCTACGAGCAGTACTTC. J is TRBJ2-7 and V is TRBV7-2; D perhaps matches TRBD2 (6 bases). Germline V lookup: CDR1 SGHTA, CDR2 FQGNSA. This CDR3 contains 13 residues. The ends were cut back, 5 bases at V and 1 base at J, with 9 bases in the middle.

The gene calls are TRBV12-3 or TRBV12-4 and TRBJ2-2; weak D call: TRBD1 (5 bases). The CDR3 is made up of 13 amino acids. Trimming removed 7 bases from V and 1 base from J, with 7 bases in between. CDR3 protein: CASKTVNTGELFF. The CDR3 DNA follows: TGTGCCAGCAAGACAGTGAACACCGGGGAGCTGTTTTTT.

J is TRBJ2-5 and V is TRBV5-1; D possibly corresponds to TRBD1 (6 bases). V was clipped by 2 bases and J by 5 bases, with 16 bases between them. Per germline, CDR1 SGHRS and CDR2 YFSETQ. This CDR3 is built from 15 residues. The CDR3 DNA is TGCGCCAGCAGCTTAGGGGGAACAGGAATCGAGACCCAGTACTTC. Amino acids: CASSLGGTGIETQYF. Full variable domain (rest looked up from reference TRBV5-1 and TRBJ2-5): KAGVTQTPRYLIKTRGQQVTLSCSPISGHRSVSWYQQTPGQGLQFLFEYFSETQRNKGNFPGRFSGRQFSNSRSEMNVSTLELGDSALYLCASSLGGTGIETQYFGPGTRLLVL.

This clone showed up many times. This rearrangement joins TRBV7-2 to TRBJ2-3, with a weak D call TRBD1 (6 bases). CDR1 is SGHTA and CDR2 is FQGNSA in the germline V gene. The CDR3 totals 16 residues. Between the trimmed V and J ends, which lost 0 bases and 6 bases, there was a span of 16 bases. CDR3 nucleotide sequence: TGTGCCAGCAGCTTAGCTGGGCAGGGGTTTTCGGATACGCAGTATTTT. Amino acid sequence: CASSLAGQGFSDTQYF.

The rearrangement joins TRBV10-3 to TRBJ1-6; TRBD1 is a possible D gene (6 bases). This CDR3 region has 14 residues. CDR1 and CDR2 (germline): ENHRY, SYGVKD. Trimming cost V 8 bases and J 5 bases, with 13 bases left between them. DNA for the CDR3: TGTGCCATCGGTCAGGACAGAGATAATTCACCCCTCCACTTT. This codes for CAIGQDRDNSPLHF.

The rearrangement links TRBV12-5 to TRBJ2-1; 11 nucleotides line up with TRBD2. V lost 8 bases to trimming and J lost 7 bases; unmatched junction nucleotides: 7. This CDR3 is 14 amino acids long. Germline assignment: CDR1 LGHNT and CDR2 FRNRAP. For the CDR3, the DNA is TGTGCTAGTACGACTAGCGGGGCTGGAAATGAGCAGTTCTTC. It is translated as CASTTSGAGNEQFF.

The chain has TRBV5-1 and TRBJ1-2; 11 positions match TRBD1. The ends lost 4 bases at V and 7 bases at J; junction bases unmatched: 3. The V gene's germline CDR1 is SGHRS and CDR2 YFSETQ. The CDR3 runs to 13 residues. The CDR3 is CASSPGQGAGYTF. CDR3 DNA sequence: TGCGCCAGCAGCCCCGGACAGGGGGCTGGCTACACCTTC.

This rearrangement joins TRBV2 to TRBJ2-2; possibly TRBD1 for D (5 bases). The CDR3 spans 14 residues. Trimming removed 8 bases at V and 3 bases at J, with 13 bases between. CDR1 and CDR2 (germline): SNHLY, FYNNEI. The CDR3 reads CASGATRHTGELFF. In DNA form, the CDR3 reads TGTGCCAGCGGGGCTACACGTCACACCGGGGAGCTGTTTTTT. The full variable domain, its missing parts supplied by reference TRBV2 and TRBJ2-2, is EPEVTQTPSHQVTQMGQEVILRCVPISNHLYFYWYRQILGQKVEFLVSFYNNEISEKSEIFDDQFSVERPDGSNFTLKIRSTKLEDSAMYFCASGATRHTGELFFGEGSRLTVL.

The CDR3 reads CASSISTGAANQPQHF. CDR3 in DNA: TGTGCCAGTAGTATATCGACAGGGGCCGCCAATCAGCCCCAGCATTTT. This chain connects TRBV19 to TRBJ1-5; TRBD1 agrees at 8 bases. Germline V gene data show CDR1 as LNHDA and CDR2 as SQIVND (reference sequence). This CDR3 is built from 16 residues. With V trimmed by 2 bases and J by 3 bases, 6 bases remained unmatched. Full variable domain (missing parts from reference TRBV19 and TRBJ1-5): DGGITQSPKYLFRKEGQNVTLSCEQNLNHDAMYWYRQDPGQGLRLIYYSQIVNDFQKGDIAEGYSVSREKKESFPLTVTSAQKNPTAFYLCASSISTGAANQPQHFGDGTRLSIL.

The chain combines TRBV9 with TRBJ2-1; no definite D call. The CDR3 is 11 residues long. The germline V and J ends were trimmed by 7 bases and 7 bases, with 9 bases remaining between them. CDR1 is SGDLS, CDR2 YYNGEE, per germline. This CDR3 reads CASGPINEQFF. The CDR3 bases are TGTGCCAGCGGCCCCATAAATGAGCAGTTCTTC.

The CDR3 DNA reads as TGTGCCAGCAGGCTACAGTTCACAGGGACCTACGAGCAGTACTTC. This translates into CASRLQFTGTYEQYF. V usage is TRBV2 and J usage is TRBJ2-7; TRBD1 might be the D (6 bases). In germline, CDR1 is SNHLY, CDR2 FYNNEI. This CDR3 is 15 amino acids long. The V gene lost 6 bases and the J gene lost 2 bases, with 17 bases spanning the gap.

The chain uses TRBV7-3 and TRBJ2-5; the match to TRBD1 covers 11 bases. The CDR3 sequence is 15 residues long. Germline CDR1 and CDR2: SGHTA and FQGTGA. With 8 bases clipped from V and 6 bases from J, the junction kept 11 bases outside the gene matches. The CDR3 DNA reads as TGTGCCAGCTCTCCGGGACAGGGGGGTTTAAAGACCCAGTACTTC. This translates into CASSPGQGGLKTQYF.

The chain uses TRBV27 and TRBJ2-2; 10 bases are a match to TRBD1. Trimming took 2 bases from V and 5 from J; bases not matched to a gene: 11. Looked up from germline, CDR1 is MNHEY and CDR2 is SMNVEV (reference sequence). The CDR3 covers 18 residues. The CDR3 here is CASSLRQGALVVTGELFF. The CDR3 DNA reads as TGTGCCAGCAGTTTACGACAGGGGGCCTTGGTCGTGACCGGGGAGCTGTTTTTT.

The chain employs TRBV10-3 and TRBJ1-2; 7 bases match TRBD1. The CDR3 spans 14 residues. The germline CDR1 and CDR2 sequences are ENHRY and SYGVKD. V was clipped by 2 bases and J by 8 bases; unmatched bases: 8. The CDR3 reads CAISEGRGDGGYTF. CDR3 bases: TGTGCCATCAGTGAGGGCAGGGGGGATGGAGGCTACACCTTC.

This chain uses TRBV28 with TRBJ1-2; 11 bases are a match to TRBD1. CDR1 is MDHEN, CDR2 SYDVKM, per germline. Losses at the gene ends were 4 bases for V and 6 bases for J; bases not matched to a gene: 13. This CDR3 has 17 residues. The CDR3 DNA reads as TGTGCCAGCAGTTCCCCCCGGGACAGGGGGTTCAAAGATGGCTACACCTTC. It translates to CASSSPRDRGFKDGYTF.

The chain is built from TRBV10-3 and TRBJ1-1; TRBD1 matches 7 bases. Per the germline V gene, CDR1 is ENHRY and CDR2 is SYGVKD. The length of the CDR3 is 14 residues. Unmatched junction bases numbered 9, after V lost 10 bases and J lost 1 base. The CDR3 spells CATRQGTENTEAFF. CDR3 bases: TGTGCCACCCGACAAGGGACAGAGAACACTGAAGCTTTCTTT.

This CDR3 is CASSPQGSYNEQFF. Written as DNA, the CDR3 is TGTGCCAGCAGCCCCCAGGGCTCCTACAATGAGCAGTTCTTC. The chain uses TRBV9 and TRBJ2-1; D is possibly TRBD1 (5 bases). Per germline, CDR1 SGDLS and CDR2 YYNGEE. The ends were cut back, 4 bases at V and 0 bases at J, with 8 bases in the middle. The CDR3 sequence is 14 residues long.

Turning to this clone: The germline gene is not matched at one end of the junction; a read error may be the cause. The chain joins TRBV5-1 to TRBJ2-1; 13 positions agree with TRBD2. Germline V gene data show CDR1 as SGHRS and CDR2 as YFSETQ. The CDR3 sequence is 18 residues long. The CDR3 region has the DNA TGCCCCAGCAGCTTAACTAGCGGGGGGGGTCCCTGGTACAATGAGCAGTTCTTC. It yields the protein CPSSLTSGGGPWYNEQFF. The full variable domain, rest sourced from reference TRBV5-1 and TRBJ2-1, is KAGVTQTPRYLIKTRGQQVTLSCSPISGHRSVSWYQQTPGQGLQFLFEYFSETQRNKGNFPGRFSGRQFSNSRSEMNVSTLELGDSALYLCPSSLTSGGGPWYNEQFFGPGTRLTVL.

This sequence joins TRBV7-9 and TRBJ1-2, with D tentatively TRBD1 (5 bases). This CDR3 comprises 15 residues. Germline assignment: CDR1 SEHNR and CDR2 FQNEAQ (reference sequence). V lost 4 bases and J 1 base, leaving 13 bases between the germline ends. CDR3 residues: CASSSMTEINYGYTF. DNA of the CDR3: TGTGCCAGCAGCTCCATGACAGAGATTAACTATGGCTACACCTTC.